These T cell receptor beta chains were read from a single sample in a study of a mutant IDH1 vaccine in newly diagnosed glioma. Only in-frame clones appear in the TCRdb table, and some are missing; sequencing was by immunoSEQ multiplex PCR. The repertoire holds around 35,000 clones, with around 85% as singletons. These receptors' targets are unknown. The material sequenced was PBMCs, taken from a glioma patient whose treatment included an IDH1 peptide vaccine. The source is a man aged 30-40 years with glioma. The CDR3 runs from the conserved cysteine through the conserved F or W. The order of the fields is V gene, J gene, D gene, clone size, CDR3 protein, CDR3 DNA. A D gene is named only where the DNA matches it firmly. Clone size, where shown, is once, few, many, or a class for clones that have expanded.

v_gene: TRBV5-6; j_gene: TRBJ1-4; d_gene: TRBD1; abundance: NA; CDR3aa: CASSGTGGRGEKLFF; CDR3nt: TGTGCCAGCAGCGGGACAGGGGGCCGGGGTGAAAAACTGTTTTTT
v_gene: TRBV6-6; j_gene: TRBJ1-3; d_gene: NA; abundance: NA; CDR3aa: CASSYGDRFSGNTIYF; CDR3nt: TGTGCCAGCAGTTACGGCGACAGGTTCTCTGGAAACACCATATATTTT
v_gene: TRBV18; j_gene: TRBJ1-4; d_gene: NA; abundance: NA; CDR3aa: CASSPSPANTNEKLFF; CDR3nt: TGTGCCAGCTCACCCTCCCCGGCTAACACTAATGAAAAACTGTTTTTT
v_gene: TRBV19; j_gene: TRBJ1-5; d_gene: TRBD1; abundance: NA; CDR3aa: CASRREPGQQGQPQHF; CDR3nt: TGTGCCAGTCGAAGGGAACCGGGACAACAGGGGCAGCCCCAGCATTTT
v_gene: TRBV4-1; j_gene: TRBJ1-4; d_gene: NA; abundance: NA; CDR3aa: CASSQVEGGSNEKLFF; CDR3nt: TGCGCCAGCAGCCAAGTAGAAGGCGGAAGTAATGAAAAACTGTTTTTT
v_gene: TRBV19; j_gene: TRBJ2-2; d_gene: NA; abundance: NA; CDR3aa: CASTPWVSRTNTGELFF; CDR3nt: TGTGCCAGTACTCCCTGGGTCTCCCGAACTAACACCGGGGAGCTGTTTTTT
v_gene: TRBV5-1; j_gene: TRBJ2-1; d_gene: NA; abundance: few; CDR3aa: CASSLFTGRNEQFF; CDR3nt: TGCGCCAGCAGCTTGTTTACGGGGCGCAATGAGCAGTTCTTC
v_gene: TRBV4-3; j_gene: TRBJ2-1; d_gene: TRBD2; abundance: NA; CDR3aa: CASSQTTGLDSYNEQFF; CDR3nt: TGCGCCAGCAGCCAAACGACGGGACTAGATTCCTACAATGAGCAGTTCTTC
v_gene: TRBV2; j_gene: TRBJ1-3; d_gene: NA; abundance: NA; CDR3aa: CASTGSPGNTIYF; CDR3nt: TGTGCCAGCACTGGGAGTCCTGGAAACACCATATATTTT
v_gene: TRBV6-4; j_gene: TRBJ1-1; d_gene: NA; abundance: NA; CDR3aa: CASSREQGGTEAFF; CDR3nt: TGTGCCAGCAGTCGTGAACAGGGAGGCACTGAAGCTTTCTTT
v_gene: TRBV4-1; j_gene: TRBJ2-2; d_gene: NA; abundance: NA; CDR3aa: CASSQDRPGELFF; CDR3nt: TGCGCCAGCAGCCAAGATCGGCCCGGGGAGCTGTTTTTT
v_gene: TRBV19; j_gene: TRBJ1-1; d_gene: TRBD1; abundance: few; CDR3aa: CASSVTGPNTEAFF; CDR3nt: TGTGCCAGTAGTGTGACAGGGCCGAACACTGAAGCTTTCTTT
v_gene: TRBV6-5; j_gene: TRBJ1-1; d_gene: NA; abundance: NA; CDR3aa: CASSYRVHTEAFF; CDR3nt: TGTGCCAGCAGTTACAGGGTGCACACTGAAGCTTTCTTT
v_gene: TRBV9; j_gene: TRBJ1-5; d_gene: NA; abundance: few; CDR3aa: CASSPDGYSNQPQHF; CDR3nt: TGTGCCAGCAGCCCCGACGGATATAGCAATCAGCCCCAGCATTTT
v_gene: TRBV7-9; j_gene: TRBJ1-1; d_gene: NA; abundance: few; CDR3aa: CASSLSHEAFF; CDR3nt: TGTGCCAGCTCCCTTTCGCATGAAGCTTTCTTT
v_gene: TRBV5-4; j_gene: TRBJ2-7; d_gene: TRBD1; abundance: NA; CDR3aa: CASSWDRGSYEQYF; CDR3nt: TGTGCCAGCAGCTGGGACAGGGGGTCGTACGAGCAGTACTTC
v_gene: TRBV10-3; j_gene: TRBJ1-2; d_gene: TRBD1; abundance: few; CDR3aa: CAISRTGDYGYTF; CDR3nt: TGTGCCATCAGCCGGACAGGGGACTATGGCTACACCTTC
v_gene: TRBV28; j_gene: TRBJ1-5; d_gene: NA; abundance: NA; CDR3aa: CASSLSPPRPTNQPQHF; CDR3nt: TGTGCCAGCAGTTTATCCCCCCCAAGACCGACTAATCAGCCCCAGCATTTT
v_gene: TRBV9; j_gene: TRBJ2-2; d_gene: TRBD2; abundance: NA; CDR3aa: CASSVVAGGSAGELFF; CDR3nt: TGTGCCAGCAGCGTAGTAGCGGGAGGCTCTGCTGGGGAGCTGTTTTTT
v_gene: TRBV6-5; j_gene: TRBJ1-2; d_gene: TRBD1; abundance: NA; CDR3aa: CASSIDRASGGYTF; CDR3nt: TGTGCCAGCAGTATCGACAGGGCCTCCGGTGGCTACACCTTC
v_gene: TRBV18; j_gene: TRBJ2-2; d_gene: NA; abundance: NA; CDR3aa: CASSPQGSNTGELFF; CDR3nt: TGTGCCAGCTCACCGCAGGGCTCGAACACCGGGGAGCTGTTTTTT
v_gene: TRBV5-6; j_gene: TRBJ2-5; d_gene: TRBD1; abundance: NA; CDR3aa: CASSDTGEGAQETQYF; CDR3nt: TGTGCCAGCAGCGACACAGGGGAAGGGGCCCAAGAGACCCAGTACTTC
v_gene: TRBV12-5; j_gene: TRBJ1-1; d_gene: NA; abundance: few; CDR3aa: CASGLGNRNTEAFF; CDR3nt: TGTGCTAGTGGTTTGGGAAACCGAAACACTGAAGCTTTCTTT
v_gene: TRBV7-8; j_gene: TRBJ2-1; d_gene: NA; abundance: NA; CDR3aa: CASSPHREERFF; CDR3nt: TGTGCCAGCAGCCCCCATAGAGAGGAACGGTTCTTC
v_gene: TRBV30; j_gene: TRBJ2-1; d_gene: NA; abundance: NA; CDR3aa: CARGRDPYNEQFF; CDR3nt: TGTGCCCGGGGTAGGGACCCCTACAATGAGCAGTTCTTC
v_gene: TRBV2; j_gene: TRBJ2-3; d_gene: NA; abundance: NA; CDR3aa: CASTGGLGTDTQYF; CDR3nt: TGTGCCAGCACTGGCGGGCTGGGTACAGATACGCAGTATTTT
v_gene: TRBV5-1; j_gene: TRBJ1-5; d_gene: NA; abundance: few; CDR3aa: CASSLAGNSNQPQHF; CDR3nt: TGCGCCAGCAGCTTGGCCGGGAACAGCAATCAGCCCCAGCATTTT
v_gene: TRBV4-1; j_gene: TRBJ2-5; d_gene: NA; abundance: once; CDR3aa: CASSQEGRQETQYF; CDR3nt: TGCGCCAGCAGCCAAGAAGGCAGGCAGGAGACCCAGTACTTC
v_gene: TRBV10-3; j_gene: TRBJ1-2; d_gene: TRBD1; abundance: once; CDR3aa: CAISPQGARGYTF; CDR3nt: TGTGCCATCAGTCCCCAGGGGGCGCGGGGCTACACCTTC
v_gene: TRBV6-6; j_gene: TRBJ2-7; d_gene: TRBD1; abundance: NA; CDR3aa: CASSYTGGYEQYF; CDR3nt: TGTGCCAGCAGTTACACAGGGGGGTACGAGCAGTACTTC
v_gene: TRBV9; j_gene: TRBJ2-7; d_gene: NA; abundance: NA; CDR3aa: CASSVSGTNYEQYF; CDR3nt: TGTGCCAGCAGCGTATCCGGGACCAATTACGAGCAGTACTTC
v_gene: TRBV4-2; j_gene: TRBJ1-4; d_gene: NA; abundance: NA; CDR3aa: CASSQDKSNEKLFF; CDR3nt: TGTGCCAGCAGCCAAGATAAGTCTAATGAAAAACTGTTTTTT
v_gene: TRBV5-1; j_gene: TRBJ1-1; d_gene: NA; abundance: few; CDR3aa: CASNPIGANTEAFF; CDR3nt: TGCGCCAGCAACCCGATTGGGGCGAACACTGAAGCTTTCTTT
v_gene: TRBV5-1; j_gene: TRBJ1-2; d_gene: NA; abundance: NA; CDR3aa: CASSAMASEEYGYTF; CDR3nt: TGCGCCAGCAGCGCAATGGCTTCGGAAGAATATGGCTACACCTTC
v_gene: TRBV9; j_gene: TRBJ2-1; d_gene: NA; abundance: NA; CDR3aa: CASSVAGGSEQFF; CDR3nt: TGTGCCAGCAGCGTAGCCGGGGGCAGTGAGCAGTTCTTC
v_gene: TRBV30; j_gene: TRBJ2-7; d_gene: NA; abundance: NA; CDR3aa: CAWSEARGSYEQYF; CDR3nt: TGTGCCTGGAGTGAGGCCAGGGGCTCCTACGAGCAGTACTTC
v_gene: TRBV5-1; j_gene: TRBJ1-1; d_gene: TRBD1; abundance: once; CDR3aa: CASSLGLDRGTEAFF; CDR3nt: TGCGCCAGCAGCTTGGGTCTAGACAGGGGAACTGAAGCTTTCTTT
v_gene: TRBV29-1; j_gene: TRBJ1-4; d_gene: NA; abundance: once; CDR3aa: CSVEAANEKLFF; CDR3nt: TGCAGCGTTGAGGCAGCAAATGAAAAACTGTTTTTT
v_gene: TRBV2; j_gene: TRBJ2-7; d_gene: NA; abundance: NA; CDR3aa: CASSPRGGLVYEQYF; CDR3nt: TGTGCCAGCAGTCCCCGAGGGGGGCTAGTCTACGAGCAGTACTTC
v_gene: TRBV5-1; j_gene: TRBJ2-7; d_gene: NA; abundance: NA; CDR3aa: CASQAGQASYEQYF; CDR3nt: TGCGCCAGCCAAGCGGGACAGGCCTCCTACGAGCAGTACTTC
v_gene: TRBV28; j_gene: TRBJ1-5; d_gene: NA; abundance: few; CDR3aa: CASSLLVSGQPQHF; CDR3nt: TGTGCCAGCAGTTTATTGGTCTCGGGTCAGCCCCAGCATTTT
v_gene: TRBV6-1; j_gene: TRBJ1-5; d_gene: NA; abundance: few; CDR3aa: CASSDEFKAIISPQHF; CDR3nt: TGTGCCAGCAGTGACGAGTTTAAGGCCATAATCAGCCCCCAGCATTTT
v_gene: TRBV5-4; j_gene: TRBJ2-1; d_gene: TRBD1; abundance: NA; CDR3aa: CASRKIGTGDSYNEQFF; CDR3nt: TGTGCCAGCAGGAAGATTGGGACAGGGGATTCCTACAATGAGCAGTTCTTC
v_gene: TRBV6-1; j_gene: TRBJ2-5; d_gene: TRBD2; abundance: NA; CDR3aa: CASSVTSASRQETQYF; CDR3nt: TGTGCCAGCAGTGTCACTAGCGCCAGCAGACAAGAGACCCAGTACTTC
v_gene: TRBV7-9; j_gene: TRBJ1-5; d_gene: NA; abundance: few; CDR3aa: CASSLDSNQPQHF; CDR3nt: TGTGCCAGCAGCTTAGATAGCAATCAGCCCCAGCATTTT